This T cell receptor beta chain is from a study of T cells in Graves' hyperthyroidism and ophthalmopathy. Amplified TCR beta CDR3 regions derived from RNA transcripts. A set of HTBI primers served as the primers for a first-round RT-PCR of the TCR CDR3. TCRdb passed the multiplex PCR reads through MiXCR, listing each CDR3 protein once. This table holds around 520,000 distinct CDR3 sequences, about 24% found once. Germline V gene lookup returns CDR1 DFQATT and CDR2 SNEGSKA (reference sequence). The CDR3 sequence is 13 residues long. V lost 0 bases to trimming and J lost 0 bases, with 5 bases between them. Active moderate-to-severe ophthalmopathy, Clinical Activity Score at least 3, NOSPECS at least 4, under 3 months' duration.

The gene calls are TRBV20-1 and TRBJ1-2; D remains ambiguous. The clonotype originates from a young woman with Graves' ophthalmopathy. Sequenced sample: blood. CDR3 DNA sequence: TGCAGTGCTAGAGAGCCCACTAACTATGGCTACACCTTC. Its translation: CSAREPTNYGYTF.